The entry below gives a single T cell receptor (beta chain) sequence along with its context. Its antigen remains unidentified. The data stem from a study of Tregs in tolerant kidney transplant recipients. Study conclusions and caveats: Some patients' samples used different primers over time, so nucleotide sequences weren't comparable. Expanding Tregs on activated donor B cells appeared to best identify donor-specific TCRbeta clones. Antigen-driven expansion was suggested because donor-specific Tregs expanded more than all Tregs in tolerant patients.

Libraries were prepared by immunoSEQ multiplex PCR; TCRdb keeps only in-frame clonotypes and omits some of them. The sample lists fewer than 60,000 clones; around 93% were seen once. Mixed chimerism was transient after nonmyeloablative marrow transplants from related graft donors. Thawed PBMCs were FACS-sorted into unstimulated CD4+CD25+CD127- regulatory T cells, CD4+CD25- non-regulatory cells, CD4 and CD8 cells. The V and J ends lost 3 bases and 4 bases, in that order; junction bases with no gene match: 7. Germline CDR1 and CDR2: MNHEY and SMNVEV (reference sequence). This CDR3 is 16 amino acids long.

J is TRBJ2-2 and V is TRBV27, with 8 bases lining up with TRBD2. The sequence derives from a human patient who received a combined kidney and bone marrow transplant. Some T cells may have originated in the graft donor. Specimen: CD8+ T cells from blood (PBMCs), collected 24 months after the transplant. The CDR3 bases are TGTGCCAGCAGTTTTCTGGCGGGGGGCCTCACCGGGGAGCTGTTTTTT. It is translated as CASSFLAGGLTGELFF.